The 10 T cell receptor beta chains below were found in one sample sequenced in a study of T cell repertoires in ileal Crohn's disease. The data were produced by immunoSEQ multiplex PCR, yet TCRdb's version contains in-frame clones alone and is incomplete. Of more than 10,000 clones listed, approximately 80% are singletons. Time point in this sample: neoterminal ileum biopsy at postoperative endoscopy, about 6 months after surgery. Sequencing input: ileal tissue. All receptors derive from an adult with Crohn's disease.

Here the CDR3 reads CASSPVSGTLPYEQYF. The CDR3 region has the DNA TGTGCCAGCTCACCTGTTAGCGGGACCCTCCCCTACGAGCAGTACTTC. The V gene is TRBV18, the J gene TRBJ2-7, with TRBD2 matching over 8 bases. CDR3 length equals 16 residues. V shed 3 bases, J shed 2 bases, and the junction held 9 bases outside the gene matches. Per germline, CDR1 KGHSH and CDR2 LQKENI.

The chain couples TRBV25-1 to TRBJ2-1; D is undetermined. In germline, CDR1 is MGHDK, CDR2 SYGVNS. The CDR3 loop spans 11 amino acids. With 4 bases removed from V and 8 bases from J, the gap between germline ends came to 6 bases. The CDR3 sequence is CASSGVHEQFF. DNA of the CDR3: TGTGCCAGCAGTGGCGTTCATGAGCAGTTCTTC.

This chain connects TRBV7-2 to TRBJ2-5, with 8 nucleotides matching TRBD1. After removal of 6 bases from V and 5 bases from J, the junction contained 8 bases not matched to a gene. Germline V gene data show CDR1 as SGHTA and CDR2 as FQGNSA. This CDR3 region has 14 residues. CDR3 nucleotides: TGTGCCAGCAGTGGACAGGGCCGAGGGGAGACCCAGTACTTC. This gives the protein CASSGQGRGETQYF.

The gene calls are TRBV11-2 and TRBJ1-3; D may be TRBD1 (6 bases). The germline CDR1 and CDR2 sequences are SGHAT and FQNNGV. The CDR3 loop spans 16 amino acids. V was cut by 2 bases and J by 0 bases, with 11 bases left in between. In DNA, the CDR3 is TGTGCCAGCAGCTTAACACTGACAGGCTCTGGAAACACCATATATTTT. Translation gives CASSLTLTGSGNTIYF.

The chain combines TRBV5-4 with TRBJ2-7; 7 bases agree with TRBD1. Per germline, CDR1 SGHNT and CDR2 YYREEE (reference sequence). The CDR3 has 12 amino acids. V dropped 3 bases and J dropped 3; count of bases not matched to a gene: 0. The CDR3 bases are TGTGCCAGCAGCTGGGACAGCTACGAGCAGTACTTC. This encodes CASSWDSYEQYF.

CDR3 DNA sequence: TGTGCCAGCAGCGGGGACTTTTACAATGAGCAGTTCTTC. It translates to CASSGDFYNEQFF. The V and J genes are TRBV9 and TRBJ2-1; weak D call: TRBD2 (6 bases). With 3 bases removed from V and 4 bases from J, the gap between germline ends came to 8 bases. This CDR3 comprises 13 residues. In germline, CDR1 is SGDLS, CDR2 YYNGEE.

The chain joins TRBV27 to TRBJ2-1; TRBD2 is a possible D gene (6 bases). V was clipped by 5 bases and J by 2 bases, with 16 bases between them. Germline V CDR1 and CDR2: MNHEY, SMNVEV (reference sequence). The CDR3 is 16 amino acids. The CDR3 DNA is TGTGCCAGCAGTACAGGCGGAGGGCGGACCTACAATGAGCAGTTCTTC. Translation gives CASSTGGGRTYNEQFF.

The rearrangement uses TRBV19 and TRBJ2-3, with 10 bases fitting TRBD1. CDR3 size: 15 residues. V gave up 5 bases and J gave up 1 base; unmatched junction bases: 3. CDR1 and CDR2 from the germline V gene are LNHDA and SQIVND (reference sequence). CDR3 sequence reads: CASSLGTGGTDTQYF. CDR3 bases: TGTGCCAGTAGTCTAGGGACAGGGGGCACAGATACGCAGTATTTT. The full variable domain, completed using reference TRBV19 and TRBJ2-3, is DGGITQSPKYLFRKEGQNVTLSCEQNLNHDAMYWYRQDPGQGLRLIYYSQIVNDFQKGDIAEGYSVSREKKESFPLTVTSAQKNPTAFYLCASSLGTGGTDTQYFGPGTRLTVL.

V is TRBV10-3 and J is TRBJ2-3; 9 positions agree with TRBD2. The V gene's germline CDR1 is ENHRY and CDR2 SYGVKD. V was pared by 9 bases and J by 4 bases, with 8 bases of the junction left unmatched. This CDR3 is built from 14 residues. CDR3 in amino acids: CAISSGTRPDTQYF. For the CDR3, the DNA is TGTGCCATTTCTAGCGGGACACGGCCAGATACGCAGTATTTT.

This clone was detected once. This sequence joins TRBV5-6 and TRBJ2-7; tentative D call: TRBD1 (7 bases). Trimming cost V 1 base and J 7 bases, with 15 bases left between them. The CDR3 sequence is 14 residues long. Germline CDR1 is SGHDT and CDR2 is YYEEEE. The CDR3 DNA follows: TGTGCCAGCAGCTTGCGGTCAGGGGGACTTGAGCAGTACTTC. Translation gives CASSLRSGGLEQYF.